Reported below is one T cell receptor (beta chain). Antigen specificity is unknown. The source of the sample is a study of cytomegalovirus exposure and HLA in healthy donors. Findings and limits, study-wide: When a later analysis was performed, an Asian-associated ancestry cluster reportedly had fewer N-insertions than the roughly 670-donor mean. Cytomegalovirus-associated status was assigned to 164 TCR beta chains.

The V and J ends lost 5 bases and 0 bases respectively, with 11 bases between them. CDR3 length: 16 residues. The V gene's germline CDR1 is SGHAT and CDR2 FQNNGV. The PCR had 60 Vbeta and 13 Jbeta primers. The assay was immunoSEQ multiplex PCR, and TCRdb's table has in-frame clones only and misses some. The sample includes around 150,000 clones, 65% to 85% of them seen just once. Material: PBMCs. The sequence came from a man aged 45-65 years in good health and CMV-seronegative. This chain connects TRBV11-2 to TRBJ2-6, with no clear D. The CDR3 nucleotides are TGTGCCAGCAGCCGAGTGGGCTTCTCTGGGGCCAACGTCCTGACTTTC. The encoded protein is CASSRVGFSGANVLTF.